A selection of T cell receptor beta chains follows, all from one sample in a study of T-cell memory formation after mild COVID-19. One entry per CDR3 protein results from TCRdb running MiXCR on the 5' RACE reads. The repertoire holds around 200,000 distinct CDR3 sequences, 15% to 20% seen once, with 3.9% in the top ten. The sample comprised PBMCs or a T cell subset sorted from them (not recorded which). The source of these receptors is a young man who had mild COVID-19 (a few samples of this study predate the infection). Cell type and time point are not known. CDR3s include the opening cysteine and the closing phenylalanine or tryptophan. Fields, in order: D gene, clone size, V gene, J gene, CDR3 protein, CDR3 DNA. A D gene is named only where the DNA matches it firmly. The size field is filled for only some rows; it gives once, few, many or a size class.

D: TRBD2; size: .; V: TRBV7-2; J: TRBJ2-3; CDR3: CASSWGLAGGQGTDTQYF; DNA: TGTGCCAGCAGCTGGGGACTAGCGGGGGGCCAAGGCACAGATACGCAGTATTTT
D: TRBD1; size: .; V: TRBV20-1; J: TRBJ1-1; CDR3: CSAPTGVGAEAFF; DNA: TGCAGTGCGCCGACAGGGGTGGGGGCTGAAGCTTTCTTT
D: .; size: .; V: TRBV7-2; J: TRBJ2-3; CDR3: CASSLVASGVTDTQYF; DNA: TGTGCCAGCAGCTTAGTGGCCTCGGGGGTTACAGATACGCAGTATTTT
D: .; size: few; V: TRBV29-1; J: TRBJ1-1; CDR3: CSAGRGGGTEAFF; DNA: TGCAGCGCCGGACGAGGAGGGGGCACTGAAGCTTTCTTT
D: .; size: .; V: TRBV28; J: TRBJ2-7; CDR3: CASSFPAGAGLYEQYF; DNA: TGTGCCAGCAGTTTTCCCGCCGGGGCAGGACTCTACGAGCAGTACTTC
D: .; size: .; V: TRBV5-1; J: TRBJ2-3; CDR3: CASRGRPGVDTQYF; DNA: TGCGCCAGCAGGGGCAGGCCGGGAGTAGATACGCAGTATTTT
D: TRBD1; size: .; V: TRBV20-1; J: TRBJ1-1; CDR3: CSAKDRGWTEAFF; DNA: TGCAGTGCTAAGGACAGGGGATGGACTGAAGCTTTCTTT
D: .; size: few; V: TRBV4-1; J: TRBJ1-5; CDR3: CASSPGFGRGVQPQHF; DNA: TGCGCCAGCAGCCCGGGGTTCGGGAGGGGAGTTCAGCCCCAGCATTTT
D: .; size: few; V: TRBV5-1; J: TRBJ1-1; CDR3: CASSARDTNTEAFF; DNA: TGCGCCAGCAGCGCTCGGGACACGAACACTGAAGCTTTCTTT
D: .; size: .; V: TRBV5-1; J: TRBJ1-5; CDR3: CASSLDSGQPQHF; DNA: TGCGCCAGCAGCTTGGACAGTGGGCAGCCCCAGCATTTT
D: .; size: .; V: TRBV7-2; J: TRBJ2-7; CDR3: CASQFGGHYEQYF; DNA: TGTGCCAGCCAGTTCGGGGGGCACTACGAGCAGTACTTC
D: .; size: .; V: TRBV28; J: TRBJ2-1; CDR3: CASSSGVLGNEQFF; DNA: TGTGCCAGCAGTTCAGGGGTGTTGGGCAATGAGCAGTTCTTC
D: .; size: .; V: TRBV7-2; J: TRBJ1-1; CDR3: CASRAQVNTEAFF; DNA: TGTGCCAGCAGAGCTCAGGTGAACACTGAAGCTTTCTTT
D: .; size: .; V: TRBV5-1; J: TRBJ2-7; CDR3: CASSYDLSEQYF; DNA: TGCGCCAGCAGCTATGACCTCTCCGAGCAGTACTTC
D: .; size: .; V: TRBV11-2; J: TRBJ2-5; CDR3: CASSLVQGGQETQYF; DNA: TGTGCCAGCAGCTTAGTCCAGGGTGGGCAAGAGACCCAGTACTTC